The source of this T cell receptor beta chain is a study of T-cell memory formation after mild COVID-19. The wider study: The TCR clusters were mostly specific to one donor. Study conclusions and caveats: Certain responding clones were present in pre-infection memory, suggesting participation of cross-reactive memory. CD4/CD8 balance characterized clones contracting day 15 to 85, and CD4+ skew characterized later expanders.

Germline CDR1 and CDR2: SGHKS and YYEKEE (reference sequence). Trimming shortened V by 4 bases and J by 7 bases, and 14 bases separated the two germline ends. The CDR3 is made up of 13 amino acids. For this clonotype: Its antigen is not known.

A 5'RACE reaction primed in the constant segment made cDNA libraries of TCR alpha and TCR beta, and these carried sample barcodes and UMIs. TCRdb ran MiXCR on the 5' RACE reads and lists one entry per CDR3 protein. There are roughly 170,000 distinct CDR3 sequences in the sample; under 20% occur only once, and more than 3% lies in the top ten. Sequencing used PBMCs or a T cell subset sorted from them (not recorded which). The chain employs TRBV5-5 and TRBJ1-1, with D perhaps TRBD1 (6 bases). This TCR came from a man in his late teens or twenties who had mild COVID-19 (a few samples of this study predate the infection). Cell type and time point are not known. CDR3 residues: CASSAQGGDEAFF. DNA for the CDR3: TGTGCCAGCAGCGCCCAAGGGGGAGATGAAGCTTTCTTT.